Shown below are 27 T cell receptor beta chains from a single sample sequenced in a study of persistence of HIV-infected CD4 T cells. These receptors have no known antigen. This was the immunoSEQ version 4 assay in survey mode. Sequencing was performed with immunoSEQ multiplex PCR; in TCRdb, only in-frame clones are kept and a portion is missing. The sample records some 30,000 clones, 70% being singletons. The stimulus was an HIV-1 Gag 15-mer peptide pool, 0.85 to 1 ug/peptide/mL. Sorting of responding CD4+ T cells relied on upregulated CD40 ligand together with CD69. This material consisted of CD4+ T cells sorted from PBMCs after roughly 18-hour stimulation, taken from a patient who received antiretroviral therapy. The receptors derive from an adult man with HIV who was CMV-seropositive.

The rearrangement joins TRBV7-2 to TRBJ2-4; D not certain. V was shortened by 6 bases and J by 0 bases, with 15 bases between the two germline ends. The germline V gene encodes CDR1 SGHTA and CDR2 FQGNSA. CDR3 size: 16 residues. The CDR3 loop reads CASRLIKGLAKNIQYF. Here the CDR3 DNA reads TGTGCCAGCAGGCTCATTAAAGGGTTAGCCAAAAACATTCAGTACTTC.

V and J are TRBV20-1 and TRBJ1-1, with D unresolved. CDR1 and CDR2 (germline): DFQATT, SNEGSKA (reference sequence). Deletions cut 6 bases from V and 4 bases from J, with 9 bases between. The CDR3 loop spans 11 amino acids. The CDR3 DNA reads TGCAGTGCCCCCTTGGGCACTGAAGCTTTCTTT. It codes for CSAPLGTEAFF.

This clone is termed medium-sized. This rearrangement joins TRBV28 to TRBJ2-7, with D maybe TRBD1 (6 bases). Germline CDR1 is MDHEN and CDR2 is SYDVKM. The CDR3 is 13 amino acids. Trimming removed 8 bases from V and 3 bases from J, with 14 bases in between. For the CDR3, the DNA is TGTGCCAGCCTATCAGGGGATCGCTACGAGCAGTACTTC. This translates into CASLSGDRYEQYF.

This clone was seen just once. The rearrangement links TRBV7-3 to TRBJ2-1, with D unresolved. Trimming pared 4 bases from V and 7 bases from J, leaving 11 bases between. Germline CDR1 reads SGHTA; CDR2 reads FQGTGA. The CDR3 length is 13 residues. The CDR3: CASSSTLANEQFF. The CDR3 nucleotides read TGTGCCAGCAGCTCAACCTTAGCAAATGAGCAGTTCTTC.

This chain joins TRBV7-2 and TRBJ1-2; 7 nucleotides agree with TRBD1. The CDR3 covers 14 residues. The germline gives CDR1 SGHTA, CDR2 FQGNSA. Trimming removed 1 base from V and 5 bases from J; junction bases left unmatched: 4. The CDR3 DNA sequence: TGTGCCAGCAGCTTAGAGTACAGGGGTTATGGCTACACCTTC. It translates to CASSLEYRGYGYTF.

This chain uses TRBV9 with TRBJ2-1; perhaps TRBD1 as D (5 bases). The CDR3 length is 15 residues. Trimming took off 4 bases at V and 2 bases at J, with 13 bases between the two ends. Germline V CDR1 and CDR2: SGDLS, YYNGEE. The CDR3 region has the DNA TGTGCCAGCAGCAAAGAAGGGGCTACCTACAATGAGCAGTTCTTC. Amino acids: CASSKEGATYNEQFF.

This clone appeared once. The chain has TRBV6-6 and TRBJ2-2, with 8 bases that match TRBD2. Germline CDR1 and CDR2: MNHNY and SVGAGI (reference sequence). V lost 5 bases and J lost 4; bases outside the gene matches: 9. This CDR3 has 16 amino acids. The CDR3 protein is CASSPRGGAITGELFF. DNA for the CDR3: TGTGCCAGCAGTCCTCGGGGGGGGGCGATCACCGGGGAGCTGTTTTTT.

This sequence joins TRBV3-1 (or the pseudogene TRBV3-2) and TRBJ1-1; tentatively, D is TRBD1 (6 bases). The CDR3 has 12 amino acids. Germline V gene data show CDR1 as LGHDT and CDR2 as YNNKEL (reference sequence). The germline V and J ends were trimmed by 6 bases and 7 bases, with 12 bases remaining between them. For the CDR3, the DNA is TGTGCCAGCAGTCGCATACAGGGTGAAGCTTTCTTT. Encoded protein: CASSRIQGEAFF.

The chain joins TRBV6-5 to TRBJ2-7, with a possible D match to TRBD2 (7 bases). V lost 8 bases to trimming and J lost 2 bases, with 19 bases between them. Germline-derived CDR1 and CDR2 are MNHEY and SVGAGI. This CDR3 is 15 amino acids long. The CDR3 coding sequence is TGTGCCAGCGGAAGTGGGGGAGGGGGGACCTACGAGCAGTACTTC. The encoded protein is CASGSGGGGTYEQYF.

V and J are TRBV6-5 and TRBJ1-4; TRBD1 matches at 7 bases. Per the germline V gene, CDR1 is MNHEY and CDR2 is SVGAGI. V shed 6 bases, J shed 5 bases, and the junction held 6 bases outside the gene matches. The CDR3 has 14 amino acids. CDR3 loop: CASSTLTGNEKLFF. For the CDR3, the DNA is TGTGCCAGCAGCACTTTGACAGGGAATGAAAAACTGTTTTTT.

The J gene is TRBJ1-2, the V gene TRBV25-1; 7 positions match TRBD1. The CDR3 spans 15 residues. With V trimmed by 4 bases and J by 4 bases, 9 bases remained unmatched. CDR1 is MGHDK and CDR2 is SYGVNS in the germline V gene. The DNA of the CDR3 is TGTGCCAGCAGTGTCATAGACAGGGAGGGCTATGGCTACACCTTC. The encoded protein is CASSVIDREGYGYTF.

The CDR3 DNA is TGTGCCAGCAGGGCTTTCGGAGAAGGGACTGAAGCTTTCTTT. This encodes CASRAFGEGTEAFF. V usage is TRBV27 and J usage is TRBJ1-1; no clear D. Per germline, CDR1 MNHEY and CDR2 SMNVEV (reference sequence). V was shortened by 6 bases and J by 5 bases, with 16 bases between the two germline ends. The CDR3 runs to 14 residues.

The chain is built from TRBV20-1 and TRBJ2-7, with no clear D. From germline, CDR1 is DFQATT and CDR2 SNEGSKA (reference sequence). Deletions cut 3 bases from V and 0 bases from J, with 12 bases between. This CDR3 comprises 14 residues. CDR3 amino acids: CSASSGFLSYEQYF. CDR3 bases: TGCAGTGCTAGTTCGGGTTTCCTCTCCTACGAGCAGTACTTC.

The chain carries TRBV28 and TRBJ1-2; D gene unclear. V was cut by 6 bases and J by 4 bases, with 12 bases left in between. Germline V gene lookup returns CDR1 MDHEN and CDR2 SYDVKM. There are 13 residues in the CDR3. This CDR3 is CASSPIRVYGYTF. The CDR3 DNA follows: TGTGCCAGCAGCCCCATCAGAGTCTATGGCTACACCTTC.

The gene calls are TRBV28 and TRBJ1-1; no clear D. This CDR3 is built from 14 residues. The V and J ends lost 8 bases and 0 bases respectively, with 13 bases between them. Germline CDR1 and CDR2: MDHEN and SYDVKM. The CDR3 sequence: CASGLRRVNTEAFF. The CDR3 bases are TGTGCCAGCGGACTCCGGAGGGTGAACACTGAAGCTTTCTTT.

The chain links TRBV27 to TRBJ1-1; tentative D call: TRBD1 (5 bases). With 6 bases removed from V and 4 bases from J, the gap between germline ends came to 15 bases. Per the germline V gene, CDR1 is MNHEY and CDR2 is SMNVEV (reference sequence). The CDR3 spans 14 residues. The CDR3 spells CASRIPGRGTEAFF. The CDR3 nucleotides are TGTGCCAGCAGAATCCCTGGGAGGGGCACTGAAGCTTTCTTT.

The chain joins TRBV19 to TRBJ2-4; TRBD1 is a possible D gene (5 bases). Trimming took 3 bases from V and 6 from J, leaving 9 bases between them. The CDR3 has 13 residues. Germline CDR1 LNHDA, CDR2 SQIVND (reference sequence). DNA of the CDR3: TGTGCCAGTAGTATCGGCAGGGCAAACATTCAGTACTTC. Its protein is CASSIGRANIQYF.

The rearrangement links TRBV6-6 to TRBJ1-5; D uncertain. Germline values: CDR1 MNHNY, CDR2 SVGAGI (reference sequence). Trimming pared 0 bases from V and 7 bases from J, leaving 10 bases between. The CDR3 runs to 14 residues. The DNA for the CDR3 is TGTGCCAGCAGTTACTCGGGCCATTTCCAGCCCCAGCATTTT. Its translation is CASSYSGHFQPQHF.

This clone ranks as medium-sized. The genes are TRBV5-4 and TRBJ2-3, with 10 bases aligning to TRBD2. This CDR3 spans 17 amino acids. The junction had 8 bases not matched to a gene; V was cut back by 1 base and J by 3 bases. Germline V gene sequence: CDR1 SGHNT, CDR2 YYREEE (reference sequence). The CDR3 DNA reads TGTGCCAGCAGCTTGCCCGGAGCGGGGGGGCGGACAGATACGCAGTATTTT. It yields the protein CASSLPGAGGRTDTQYF.

CDR3 bases: TGTGCCAGCAGCTTAGAGGCTTTCAATGAGCAGTTCTTC. It encodes CASSLEAFNEQFF. The chain has TRBV7-8 and TRBJ2-1; D gene unclear. This CDR3 contains 13 residues. The ends were cut back, 1 base at V and 6 bases at J, with 7 bases in the middle. The germline V gene encodes CDR1 SGHVS and CDR2 FQNEAQ.

The rearrangement joins TRBV6-5 to TRBJ1-1; TRBD1 might be the D (6 bases). The germline V gene encodes CDR1 MNHEY and CDR2 SVGAGI. The CDR3 is 15 amino acids. V was shortened by 2 bases and J by 0 bases, with 10 bases between the two germline ends. The CDR3 region has the DNA TGTGCCAGCAGTTACGACAGGTCTATGAACACTGAAGCTTTCTTT. This encodes CASSYDRSMNTEAFF.

The chain couples TRBV19 to TRBJ1-5, with 10 bases matching TRBD1. V shed 7 bases and J 0 bases; nucleotides not matched to a gene: 9. CDR1 is LNHDA and CDR2 is SQIVND in the germline V gene (reference sequence). The CDR3 loop spans 17 amino acids. The CDR3 is CASTSGTGDYSNQPQHF. The CDR3 DNA reads TGTGCCAGTACCTCCGGGACAGGGGACTATAGCAATCAGCCCCAGCATTTT.

The chain employs TRBV6-5 and TRBJ2-3, with TRBD2 identical over 7 bases. The germline V gene encodes CDR1 MNHEY and CDR2 SVGAGI. The CDR3 has 15 residues. Trimming removed 4 bases from V and 6 bases from J; junction bases left unmatched: 10. CDR3 coding DNA: TGTGCCAGCAGTTTACTAGCGCGGCCAAGGGATACGCAGTATTTT. Amino acid sequence: CASSLLARPRDTQYF.

The chain carries TRBV29-1 and TRBJ2-3; D is undetermined. In germline, CDR1 is SQVTM, CDR2 ANQGSEA. V was cut by 4 bases and J by 3 bases, with 11 bases left in between. This CDR3 has 13 residues. The CDR3 region has the DNA TGCAGCGTTGGGGATACCTTGACAGATACGCAGTATTTT. Its translation: CSVGDTLTDTQYF.

This chain links TRBV7-6 with TRBJ1-1, with TRBD1 matching over 9 bases. V was clipped by 6 bases and J by 7 bases; unmatched bases: 6. The CDR3 sequence is 13 residues long. CDR1 and CDR2 from the germline V gene are SGHVS and FNYEAQ. CDR3 sequence: CASRSGTGLEAFF. The CDR3, as DNA: TGTGCCAGCAGGTCCGGGACAGGGCTTGAAGCTTTCTTT.

The chain joins TRBV19 to TRBJ1-3, with unresolved D. Germline V gene sequence: CDR1 LNHDA, CDR2 SQIVND (reference sequence). V was cut by 4 bases and J by 3 bases, with 7 bases left in between. This CDR3 spans 13 amino acids. CDR3 in amino acids: CASSSSGGNTIYF. The CDR3 DNA is TGTGCCAGTAGTAGCTCAGGTGGAAACACCATATATTTT.

V and J are TRBV5-1 and TRBJ2-1; D is ambiguous. Germline V gene sequence: CDR1 SGHRS, CDR2 YFSETQ. Trimming took off 6 bases at V and 9 bases at J, with 16 bases between the two ends. The CDR3 totals 13 residues. The CDR3 DNA sequence: TGCGCCAGCACCGACCGTATAGGGTCTGAGCAGTTCTTC. It specifies CASTDRIGSEQFF.